In this sample, the clone carrying this TCR beta chain is medium-sized. What it binds is not known. This entry is derived from a study of early stage breast cancer tumors. At the level of the study: Average read coverage per sample was 9 to 10-fold. Whole-study findings and limits: Compared with adjacent normal breast, tumors showed about 2.5-fold denser, more clonal T cells. Commonly generated sequences made up most enriched TCRB sequences shared between patients. Chain pairing and CD4, CD8 or FOXP3 expression were not captured.

The protocol was immunoSEQ multiplex PCR, while the TCRdb copy is restricted to in-frame clones and leaves out a portion. The sample holds about 31,000 clones, roughly four fifths seen once. The source is a person aged 30-39 years with breast cancer. The specimen was breast tumor tissue.

The CDR3 here is CASSPFLAGDTGELFF. The CDR3 nucleotides read TGTGCCAGCAGCCCCTTTCTAGCGGGGGACACCGGGGAGCTGTTTTTT. The J gene is TRBJ2-2, the V gene TRBV7-6; TRBD2 matches 10 bases. The V segment lost 5 bases and the J segment 3 bases; nucleotides outside the gene matches: 6. This CDR3 comprises 16 residues. The germline gives CDR1 SGHVS, CDR2 FNYEAQ.